What follows are 24 T cell receptor beta chains derived from one specimen sequenced in a study of blood T cell repertoires in COVID-19. The table came from immunoSEQ multiplex PCR; TCRdb's copy has only in-frame clones and leaves some out. The table records a few hundred thousand clones, approximately 80% of them present only once. The sequenced material came from peripheral blood. All receptors derive from a woman between 40 and 50 years old who had recovered from COVID-19.

V and J are TRBV30 and TRBJ1-3, with D unresolved. Trimming took 2 bases from V and 4 from J, leaving 18 bases between them. CDR3 size: 16 residues. Germline V gene lookup returns CDR1 GTSNPN and CDR2 SVGIG (reference sequence). The CDR3: CAWSSGARVSGNTIYF. CDR3 nucleotides: TGTGCCTGGAGTAGTGGTGCACGAGTCTCAGGAAACACCATATATTTT.

This chain links TRBV5-1 with TRBJ1-2, with 8 positions matching TRBD1. Germline CDR1 SGHRS, CDR2 YFSETQ. The CDR3 is made up of 14 amino acids. J gave up 6 bases and V 0 bases, and 4 bases lay outside the gene matches. The CDR3: CASSLAGQGNGYTF. For the CDR3, the DNA is TGCGCCAGCAGCTTGGCAGGACAGGGAAATGGCTACACCTTC.

The genes are TRBV6-5 and TRBJ1-2; TRBD1 aligns across 8 bases. The CDR3 sequence is 12 residues long. Germline CDR1 reads MNHEY; CDR2 reads SVGAGI. V lost 9 bases and J lost 2; bases outside the gene matches: 2. Here the CDR3 reads CASQGANYGYTF. The CDR3 coding sequence is TGTGCCAGTCAGGGGGCGAACTATGGCTACACCTTC.

This rearrangement joins TRBV21-1 to TRBJ2-2; the table's D gene call, TRBD2, was not cross checked with the DNA. TRBV21-1 is reported as a pseudogene. The CDR3 has 17 residues. CDR3: CASSKFLEGWHHRGAVF. In DNA form, the CDR3 reads TGTGCCAGCAGCAAATTCCTTGAAGGTTGGCACCACCGGGGAGCTGTTTTT.

Many counts were recorded for this clone. This chain links TRBV11-3 with TRBJ2-3; 10 nucleotides agree with TRBD2. Germline lookup yields CDR1 SGHNT and CDR2 YENEEA. CDR3 length: 17 amino acids. The V and J ends lost 4 bases and 1 base, in that order; junction bases with no gene match: 8. CDR3 protein: CASSSRVAGGGTDTQYF. The CDR3 bases are TGTGCCAGCAGCTCCCGGGTAGCGGGGGGAGGCACAGATACGCAGTATTTT.

The V call is TRBV4-2, the J call TRBJ1-2; D unresolved. The CDR3 extends over 15 amino acids. Germline assignment: CDR1 LGHNA and CDR2 YNFKEQ. V shed 1 base and J shed 5 bases, with 14 bases lying between them. The CDR3 bases are TGTGCCAGCAGCCAAGTCCGCGAGCCCTCTTATGGCTACACCTTC. It specifies CASSQVREPSYGYTF.

The CDR3 sequence: CASSVEVGVNTGELFF. The CDR3 DNA sequence: TGTGCCAGCAGCGTAGAGGTGGGCGTGAACACCGGGGAGCTGTTTTTT. The J gene is TRBJ2-2, the V gene TRBV9; D gene unclear. Trimming removed 0 bases at V and 1 base at J, with 10 bases between. Germline V gene lookup returns CDR1 SGDLS and CDR2 YYNGEE. The CDR3 spans 16 residues.

The J gene is TRBJ2-1, the V gene TRBV7-9, with TRBD2 matching over 15 bases. Germline lookup yields CDR1 SEHNR and CDR2 FQNEAQ (reference sequence). The CDR3 contains 19 residues. The V segment lost 4 bases and the J segment 2 bases; nucleotides outside the gene matches: 9. CDR3 DNA sequence: TGTGCCAGCAGCTACGTCCCGGGACTAGCGGGGGGCGCCTACAATGAGCAGTTCTTC. Protein: CASSYVPGLAGGAYNEQFF.

The chain employs TRBV7-2 and TRBJ1-6; TRBD1 might be the D (6 bases). The CDR3 consists of 16 residues. CDR1 SGHTA and CDR2 FQGNSA come from the germline V gene. Trimming left V 5 bases short and J 7 bases short, with 18 bases between. The CDR3 is CASSPLLKGVNSPLHF. The CDR3 coding sequence is TGTGCCAGCAGCCCCCTGCTTAAGGGGGTGAATTCACCCCTCCACTTT.

Here the CDR3 reads CASSTYVGLAGGTPYTQYF. The CDR3 coding sequence is TGTGCCAGCAGTACTTACGTGGGACTAGCGGGGGGAACTCCCTACACGCAGTATTTT. The V gene is TRBV28, the J gene TRBJ2-3; 15 bases are shared with TRBD2. The germline V gene has CDR1 MDHEN and CDR2 SYDVKM. J was trimmed by 9 bases and V by 5 bases; bases with no gene match: 18. CDR3 size: 19 residues.

The V gene is TRBV7-2, the J gene TRBJ2-7; D uncertain. The CDR3 totals 13 residues. Germline V CDR1 and CDR2: SGHTA, FQGNSA. Trimming took off 4 bases at V and 0 bases at J, with 7 bases between the two ends. In nucleotides, the CDR3 is TGTGCCAGCAGCTCCTCGAGCTCCTACGAGCAGTACTTC. This translates into CASSSSSSYEQYF.

V gene TRBV30 combines with J gene TRBJ1-6; TRBD1 is a possible D gene (5 bases). The CDR3 is 15 amino acids. Germline V gene lookup returns CDR1 GTSNPN and CDR2 SVGIG (reference sequence). V was shortened by 4 bases and J by 9 bases, with 19 bases between the two germline ends. The CDR3 is CAWIKAGLKGSPLHF. CDR3 coding DNA: TGTGCCTGGATAAAGGCAGGGCTGAAGGGTTCACCCCTCCACTTT.

This clone was seen a few times. The J gene is TRBJ1-1, the V gene TRBV6-5; D call uncertain. CDR3 length: 13 residues. The V end was cut by 5 bases, the J end by 0 bases, with 7 bases between. From germline, CDR1 is MNHEY and CDR2 SVGAGI. The CDR3 protein is CASSKTLNTEAFF. In nucleotides, the CDR3 is TGTGCCAGCAGTAAGACACTGAACACTGAAGCTTTCTTT.

This chain links TRBV29-1 with TRBJ1-2; 7 nucleotides agree with TRBD1. Trimming cost V 2 bases and J 8 bases; bases outside gene matches: 11. The CDR3 spans 14 residues. Germline CDR1 reads SQVTM; CDR2 reads ANQGSEA. CDR3 coding DNA: TGCAGCGTTGAAACCCCAGACAGGGCGACGGGCTACACCTTC. Residues: CSVETPDRATGYTF.

This sequence joins TRBV25-1 and TRBJ2-3; D may be TRBD2 (6 bases). V dropped 8 bases and J dropped 6 bases, with 9 bases sitting between them. Germline CDR1 reads MGHDK; CDR2 reads SYGVNS. The CDR3 consists of 11 residues. The CDR3: CASRGWDTQYF. DNA of the CDR3: TGTGCCAGCCGGGGGTGGGATACGCAGTATTTT.

V is TRBV3-1 (or the pseudogene TRBV3-2) and J is TRBJ1-2; no reliable D call. V dropped 8 bases and J dropped 4 bases, with 29 bases sitting between them. Germline V lookup: CDR1 LGHDT, CDR2 YNNKEL (reference sequence). This CDR3 is 18 amino acids long. The DNA for the CDR3 is TGTGCCAGCGCGGGAATATCCCGCACGAGAGAAACCATCTATGGCTACACCTTC. Its protein is CASAGISRTRETIYGYTF.

This clone was detected a few times. V is TRBV5-1 and J is TRBJ2-3; a weak D match, TRBD1 (6 bases). Germline V gene sequence: CDR1 SGHRS, CDR2 YFSETQ. CDR3 size: 17 residues. The germline V and J ends were trimmed by 1 base and 0 bases, with 15 bases remaining between them. CDR3 nucleotide sequence: TGCGCCAGCAGCTTGCAACCACAGGGAACTAGCACAGATACGCAGTATTTT. Residues: CASSLQPQGTSTDTQYF.

The chain couples TRBV4-2 to TRBJ1-2; the match to TRBD1 covers 7 bases. CDR3 length: 15 residues. The junction had 12 bases not matched to a gene; V was cut back by 4 bases and J by 7 bases. Germline CDR1 is LGHNA and CDR2 is YNFKEQ. The chain's CDR3 is CASSPLPEGALGYTF. In nucleotides, the CDR3 is TGTGCCAGCAGCCCCCTCCCCGAGGGGGCGCTTGGCTACACCTTC.

This chain joins TRBV19 and TRBJ2-5, with no clear D. Germline values: CDR1 LNHDA, CDR2 SQIVND (reference sequence). V was trimmed by 4 bases and J by 0 bases, leaving 9 bases between them. This CDR3 is built from 14 residues. The CDR3 reads CASSRPGDQETQYF. Written as DNA, the CDR3 is TGTGCCAGTAGTAGGCCAGGTGACCAAGAGACCCAGTACTTC.

This rearrangement joins TRBV7-2 to TRBJ2-7; 10 bases align to TRBD2. The CDR3 contains 15 residues. J lost 3 bases, V lost 1 base, and 3 bases had no gene match. From germline, CDR1 is SGHTA and CDR2 FQGNSA. This chain's CDR3 is CASSLGVAGGYEQYF. In DNA, the CDR3 is TGTGCCAGCAGCTTAGGGGTAGCGGGGGGCTACGAGCAGTACTTC.

The chain recombines TRBV28 with TRBJ1-2; D not resolved. CDR3 length equals 13 residues. V shed 3 bases and J shed 2 bases, with 7 bases lying between them. In germline, CDR1 is MDHEN, CDR2 SYDVKM. The CDR3 DNA is TGTGCCAGCAGTTTCACGGTAAACTATGGCTACACCTTC. As protein: CASSFTVNYGYTF.

J is TRBJ1-6 and V is TRBV5-8; no definite D call. V lost 3 bases, J lost 7 bases, and 11 bases lay in between. The CDR3 is made up of 14 amino acids. CDR1 and CDR2 (germline): SGHTS, YDEGEE. For the CDR3, the DNA is TGTGCCAGCAGCTACCGGGTCCTGAATTCACCCCTCCACTTT. As protein: CASSYRVLNSPLHF.

The chain couples TRBV19 to TRBJ1-5; tentative D call: TRBD1 (5 bases). This CDR3 contains 15 residues. Germline V CDR1 and CDR2: LNHDA, SQIVND (reference sequence). V lost 8 bases and J lost 2, with 16 bases in between. This CDR3 reads CASRSDQGGNQPQHF. In DNA form, the CDR3 reads TGTGCCAGTCGCTCAGACCAGGGTGGCAATCAGCCCCAGCATTTT.

The rearrangement links TRBV18 to TRBJ1-4; 7 positions agree with TRBD1. Germline CDR1 KGHSH, CDR2 LQKENI. The CDR3 loop spans 14 amino acids. V was pared by 5 bases and J by 8 bases, with 8 bases of the junction left unmatched. DNA of the CDR3: TGTGCCAGCTCAAACAGGGGCGAGGGAGAAAAACTGTTTTTT. It codes for CASSNRGEGEKLFF.